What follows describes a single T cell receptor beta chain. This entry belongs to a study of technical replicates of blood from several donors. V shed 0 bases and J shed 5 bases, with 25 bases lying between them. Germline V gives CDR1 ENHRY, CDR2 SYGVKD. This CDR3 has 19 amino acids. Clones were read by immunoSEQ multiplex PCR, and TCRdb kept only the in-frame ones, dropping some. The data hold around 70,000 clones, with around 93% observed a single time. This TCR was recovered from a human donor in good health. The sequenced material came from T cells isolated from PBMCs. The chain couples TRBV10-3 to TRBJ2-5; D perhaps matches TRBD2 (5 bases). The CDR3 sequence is CAISESVYSGGPSQETQYF. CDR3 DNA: TGTGCCATCAGTGAGTCAGTTTACTCTGGAGGCCCCTCGCAGGAGACCCAGTACTTC.